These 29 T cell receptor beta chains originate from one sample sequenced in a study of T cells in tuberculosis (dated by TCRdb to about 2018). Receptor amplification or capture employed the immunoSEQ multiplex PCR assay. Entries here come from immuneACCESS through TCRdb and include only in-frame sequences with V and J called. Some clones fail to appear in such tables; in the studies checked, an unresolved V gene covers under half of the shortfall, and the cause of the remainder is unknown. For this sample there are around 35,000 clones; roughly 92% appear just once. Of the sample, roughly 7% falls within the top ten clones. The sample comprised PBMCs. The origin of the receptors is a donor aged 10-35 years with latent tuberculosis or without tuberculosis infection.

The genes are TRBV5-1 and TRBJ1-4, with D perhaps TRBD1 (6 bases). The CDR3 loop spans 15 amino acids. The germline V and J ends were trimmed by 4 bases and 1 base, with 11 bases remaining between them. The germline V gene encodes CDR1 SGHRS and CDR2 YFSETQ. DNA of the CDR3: TGCGCCAGCAGCGCGCAGGGGATAACTAATGAAAAACTGTTTTTT. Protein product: CASSAQGITNEKLFF.

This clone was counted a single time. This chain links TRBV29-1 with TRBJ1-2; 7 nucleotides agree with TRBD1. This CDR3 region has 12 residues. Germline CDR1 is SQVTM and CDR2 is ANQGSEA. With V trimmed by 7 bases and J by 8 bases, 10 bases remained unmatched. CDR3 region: CSAGTGAQGYTF. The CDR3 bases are TGCAGCGCTGGAACAGGGGCTCAAGGCTACACCTTC.

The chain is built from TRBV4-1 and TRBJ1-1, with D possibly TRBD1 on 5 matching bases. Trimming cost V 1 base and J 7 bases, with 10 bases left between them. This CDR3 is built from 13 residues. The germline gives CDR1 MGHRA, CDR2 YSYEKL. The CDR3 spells CASSQVPGVEAFF. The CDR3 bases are TGCGCCAGCAGCCAAGTTCCGGGGGTTGAAGCTTTCTTT.

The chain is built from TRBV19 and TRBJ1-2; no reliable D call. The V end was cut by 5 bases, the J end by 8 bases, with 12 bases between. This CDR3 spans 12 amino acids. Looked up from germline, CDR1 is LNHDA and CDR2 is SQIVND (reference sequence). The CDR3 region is CASSLREGGYTF. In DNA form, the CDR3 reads TGTGCCAGTAGTCTAAGGGAGGGAGGCTACACCTTC.

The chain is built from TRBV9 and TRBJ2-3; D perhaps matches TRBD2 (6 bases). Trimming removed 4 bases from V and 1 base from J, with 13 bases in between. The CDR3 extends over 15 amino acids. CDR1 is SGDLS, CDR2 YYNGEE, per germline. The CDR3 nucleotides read TGTGCCAGCAGCAAAGAGCGGGCAGGCACAGATACGCAGTATTTT. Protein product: CASSKERAGTDTQYF.

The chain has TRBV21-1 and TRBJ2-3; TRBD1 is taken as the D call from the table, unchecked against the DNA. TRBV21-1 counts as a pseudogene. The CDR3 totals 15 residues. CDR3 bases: TGTGCCAGCAGCAAAATGTGCAGGGTTACAGATACGCAGTATTTT. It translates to CASSKMCRVTDTQYF.

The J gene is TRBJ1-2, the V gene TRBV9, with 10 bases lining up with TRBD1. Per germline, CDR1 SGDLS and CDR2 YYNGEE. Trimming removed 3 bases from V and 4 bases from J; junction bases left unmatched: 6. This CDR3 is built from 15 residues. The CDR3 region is CASSDPGQGSYGYTF. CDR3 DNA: TGTGCCAGCAGCGACCCGGGACAGGGGAGCTATGGCTACACCTTC.

The DNA for the CDR3 is TGTGCCAGCAGTCGGCCGGGGATCGACGAGCAGTACTTC. Its translation: CASSRPGIDEQYF. The genes are TRBV28 and TRBJ2-7, with a tentative D call TRBD2 (5 bases). The length of the CDR3 is 13 residues. Germline-derived CDR1 and CDR2 are MDHEN and SYDVKM. With 5 bases removed from V and 5 bases from J, the gap between germline ends came to 13 bases.

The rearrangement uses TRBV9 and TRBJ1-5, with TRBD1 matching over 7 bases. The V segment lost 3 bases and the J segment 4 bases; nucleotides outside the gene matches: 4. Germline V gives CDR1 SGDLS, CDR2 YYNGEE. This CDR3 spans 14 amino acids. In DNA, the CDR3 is TGTGCCAGCAGCGCAGGGGGTCTAAATCAGCCCCAGCATTTT. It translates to CASSAGGLNQPQHF.

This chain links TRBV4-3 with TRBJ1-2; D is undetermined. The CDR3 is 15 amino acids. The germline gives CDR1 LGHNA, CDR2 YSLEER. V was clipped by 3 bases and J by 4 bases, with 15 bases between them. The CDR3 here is CASSQILGGPYGYTF. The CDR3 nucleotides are TGCGCCAGCAGCCAGATTTTAGGAGGCCCCTATGGCTACACCTTC.

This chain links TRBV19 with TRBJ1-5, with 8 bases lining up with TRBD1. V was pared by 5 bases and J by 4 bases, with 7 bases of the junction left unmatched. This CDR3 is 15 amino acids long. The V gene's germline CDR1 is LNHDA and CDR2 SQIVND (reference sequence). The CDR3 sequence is CASSPDRVMNQPQHF. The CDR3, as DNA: TGTGCCAGTAGTCCGGACAGGGTAATGAATCAGCCCCAGCATTTT.

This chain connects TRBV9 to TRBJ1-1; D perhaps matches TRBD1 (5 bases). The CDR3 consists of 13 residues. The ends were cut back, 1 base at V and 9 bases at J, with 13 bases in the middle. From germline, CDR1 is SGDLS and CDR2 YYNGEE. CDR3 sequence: CASSVTQTEKAFF. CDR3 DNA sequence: TGTGCCAGCAGCGTAACCCAGACAGAAAAAGCTTTCTTT.

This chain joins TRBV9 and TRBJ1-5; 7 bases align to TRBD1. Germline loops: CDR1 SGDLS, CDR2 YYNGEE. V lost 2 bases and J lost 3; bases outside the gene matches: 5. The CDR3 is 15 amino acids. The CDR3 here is CASSVTGSFNQPQHF. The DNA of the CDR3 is TGTGCCAGCAGCGTGACAGGGAGCTTCAATCAGCCCCAGCATTTT.

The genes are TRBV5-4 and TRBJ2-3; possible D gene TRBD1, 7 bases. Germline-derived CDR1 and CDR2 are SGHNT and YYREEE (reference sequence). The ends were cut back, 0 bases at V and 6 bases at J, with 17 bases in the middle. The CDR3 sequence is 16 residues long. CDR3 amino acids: CASSLVEGAVGDTQYF. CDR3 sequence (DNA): TGTGCCAGCAGCTTGGTGGAGGGGGCAGTGGGGGATACGCAGTATTTT.

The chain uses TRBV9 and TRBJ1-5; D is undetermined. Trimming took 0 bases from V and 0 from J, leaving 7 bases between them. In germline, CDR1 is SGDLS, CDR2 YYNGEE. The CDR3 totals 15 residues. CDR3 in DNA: TGTGCCAGCAGCGTAGGAGTCGATAGCAATCAGCCCCAGCATTTT. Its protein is CASSVGVDSNQPQHF.

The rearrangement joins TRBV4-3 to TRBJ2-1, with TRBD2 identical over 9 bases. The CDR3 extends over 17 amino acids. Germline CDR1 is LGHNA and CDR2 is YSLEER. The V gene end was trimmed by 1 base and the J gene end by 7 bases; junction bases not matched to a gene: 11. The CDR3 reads CASSQGGDSGGGNEQFF. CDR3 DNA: TGCGCCAGCAGCCAAGGAGGGGATAGCGGGGGAGGTAATGAGCAGTTCTTC.

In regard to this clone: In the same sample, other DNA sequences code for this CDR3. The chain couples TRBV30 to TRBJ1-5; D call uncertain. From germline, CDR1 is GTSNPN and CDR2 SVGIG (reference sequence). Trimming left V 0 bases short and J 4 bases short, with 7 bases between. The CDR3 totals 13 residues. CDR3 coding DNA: TGTGCCTGGAGTGTACGGGGTAATCAGCCCCAGCATTTT. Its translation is CAWSVRGNQPQHF.

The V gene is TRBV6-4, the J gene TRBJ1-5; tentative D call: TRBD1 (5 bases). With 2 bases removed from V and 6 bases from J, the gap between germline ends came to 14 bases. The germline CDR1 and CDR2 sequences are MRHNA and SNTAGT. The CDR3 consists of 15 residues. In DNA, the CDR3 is TGTGCCAGCAGTGACCAAGCAGGGTCGGGTCAGCCCCAGCATTTT. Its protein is CASSDQAGSGQPQHF.

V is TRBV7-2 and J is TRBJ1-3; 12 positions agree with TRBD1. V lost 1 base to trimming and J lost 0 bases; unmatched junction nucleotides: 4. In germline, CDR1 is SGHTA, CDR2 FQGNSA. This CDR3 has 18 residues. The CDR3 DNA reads TGTGCCAGCAGCTTAGGGGGGACAGGGGGCCTCTCTGGAAACACCATATATTTT. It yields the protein CASSLGGTGGLSGNTIYF.

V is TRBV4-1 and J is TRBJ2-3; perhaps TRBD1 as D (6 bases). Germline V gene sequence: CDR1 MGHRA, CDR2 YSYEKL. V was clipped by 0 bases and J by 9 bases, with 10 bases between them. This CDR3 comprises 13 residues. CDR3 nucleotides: TGCGCCAGCAGCCAAGATTTGGGGGCCACGCAGTATTTT. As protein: CASSQDLGATQYF.

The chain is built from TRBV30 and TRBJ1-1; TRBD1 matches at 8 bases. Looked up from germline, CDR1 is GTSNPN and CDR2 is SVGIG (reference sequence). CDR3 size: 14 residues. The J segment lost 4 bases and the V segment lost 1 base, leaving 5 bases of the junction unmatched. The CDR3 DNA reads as TGTGCCTGGAGTGCCACTACAGGGGGCACTGAAGCTTTCTTT. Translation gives CAWSATTGGTEAFF.

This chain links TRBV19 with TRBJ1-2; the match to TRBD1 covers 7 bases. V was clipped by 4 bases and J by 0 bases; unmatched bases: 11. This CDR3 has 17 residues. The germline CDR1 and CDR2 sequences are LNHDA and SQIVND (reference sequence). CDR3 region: CASSTLTGLPPNYGYTF. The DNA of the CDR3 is TGTGCCAGTAGTACGCTGACAGGGTTGCCTCCTAACTATGGCTACACCTTC.

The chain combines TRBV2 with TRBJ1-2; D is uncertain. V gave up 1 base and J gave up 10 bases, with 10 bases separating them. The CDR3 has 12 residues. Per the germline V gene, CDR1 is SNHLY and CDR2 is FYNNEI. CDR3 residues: CASSEGMAFYTF. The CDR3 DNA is TGTGCCAGCAGTGAAGGTATGGCCTTCTACACCTTC.

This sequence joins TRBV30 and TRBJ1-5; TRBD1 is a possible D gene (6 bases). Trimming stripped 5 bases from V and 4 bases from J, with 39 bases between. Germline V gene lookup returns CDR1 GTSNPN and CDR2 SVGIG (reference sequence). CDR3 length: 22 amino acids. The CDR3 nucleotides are TGTGCCTGGGCAGGCGGAGGGGGGGATAGTTACTACAGCCCCGAGAATAATCAGCCCCAGCATTTT. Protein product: CAWAGGGGDSYYSPENNQPQHF.

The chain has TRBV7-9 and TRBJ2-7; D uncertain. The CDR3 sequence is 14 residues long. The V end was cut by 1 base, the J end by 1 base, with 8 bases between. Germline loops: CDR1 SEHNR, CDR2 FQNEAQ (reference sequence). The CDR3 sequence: CASSLGGLSYEQYF. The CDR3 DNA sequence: TGTGCCAGCAGCTTAGGCGGCTTGTCCTACGAGCAGTACTTC.

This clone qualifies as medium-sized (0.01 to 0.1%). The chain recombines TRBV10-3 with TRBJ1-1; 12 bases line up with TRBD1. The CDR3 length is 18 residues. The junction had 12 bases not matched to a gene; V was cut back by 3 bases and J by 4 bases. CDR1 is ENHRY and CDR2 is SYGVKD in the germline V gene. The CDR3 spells CAISDRWDRGRSGTEAFF. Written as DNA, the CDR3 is TGTGCCATCAGTGATCGGTGGGACAGGGGGCGTTCGGGCACTGAAGCTTTCTTT.

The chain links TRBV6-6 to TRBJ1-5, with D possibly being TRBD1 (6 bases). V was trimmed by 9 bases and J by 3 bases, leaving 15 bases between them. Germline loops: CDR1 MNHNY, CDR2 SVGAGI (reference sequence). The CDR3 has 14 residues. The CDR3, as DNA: TGTGCCAGTCAACAGGGCCCACTCAATCAGCCCCAGCATTTT. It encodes CASQQGPLNQPQHF.

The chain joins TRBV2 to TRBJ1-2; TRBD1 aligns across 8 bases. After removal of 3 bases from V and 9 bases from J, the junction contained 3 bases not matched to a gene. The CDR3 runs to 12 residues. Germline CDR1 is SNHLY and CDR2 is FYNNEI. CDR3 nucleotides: TGTGCCAGCAGTGAGGACAGGGACCGCTACACCTTC. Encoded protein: CASSEDRDRYTF.

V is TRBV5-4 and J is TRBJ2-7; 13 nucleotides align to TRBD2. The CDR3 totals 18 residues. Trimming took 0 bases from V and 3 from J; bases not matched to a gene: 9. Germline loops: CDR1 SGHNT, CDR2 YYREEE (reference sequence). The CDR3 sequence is CASSLAGTTSGGGYEQYF. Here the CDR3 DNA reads TGTGCCAGCAGCTTGGCCGGCACCACTAGCGGGGGGGGCTACGAGCAGTACTTC.